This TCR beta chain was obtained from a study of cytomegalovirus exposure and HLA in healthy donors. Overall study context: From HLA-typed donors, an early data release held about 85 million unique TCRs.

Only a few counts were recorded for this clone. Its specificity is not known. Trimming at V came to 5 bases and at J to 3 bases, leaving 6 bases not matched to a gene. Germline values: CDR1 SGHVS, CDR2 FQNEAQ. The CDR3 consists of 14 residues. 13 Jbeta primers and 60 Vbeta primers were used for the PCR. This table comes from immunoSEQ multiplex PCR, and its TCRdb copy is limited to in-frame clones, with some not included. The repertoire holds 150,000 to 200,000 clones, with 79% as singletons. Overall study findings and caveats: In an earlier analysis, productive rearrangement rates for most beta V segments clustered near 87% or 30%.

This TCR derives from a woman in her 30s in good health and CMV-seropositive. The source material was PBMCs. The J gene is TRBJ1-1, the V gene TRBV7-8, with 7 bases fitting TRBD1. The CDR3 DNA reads TGTGCCAGCAGCCGGCAGGGGGGCTACACTGAAGCTTTCTTT. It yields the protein CASSRQGGYTEAFF. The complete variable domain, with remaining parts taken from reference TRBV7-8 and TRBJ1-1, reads GAGVSQSPRYKVAKRGQDVALRCDPISGHVSLFWYQQALGQGPEFLTYFQNEAQLDKSGLPSDRFFAERPEGSVSTLKIQRTQQEDSAVYLCASSRQGGYTEAFFGQGTRLTVV.